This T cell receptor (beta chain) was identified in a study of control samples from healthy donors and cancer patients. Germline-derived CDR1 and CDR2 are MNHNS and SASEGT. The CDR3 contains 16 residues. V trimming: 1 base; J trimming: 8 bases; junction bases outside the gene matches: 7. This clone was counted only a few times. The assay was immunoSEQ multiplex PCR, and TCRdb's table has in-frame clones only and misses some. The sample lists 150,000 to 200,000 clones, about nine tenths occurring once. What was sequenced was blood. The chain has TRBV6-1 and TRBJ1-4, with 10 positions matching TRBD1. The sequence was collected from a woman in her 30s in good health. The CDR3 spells CASSEVGGQGGEKLFF. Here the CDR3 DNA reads TGTGCCAGCAGTGAAGTCGGTGGACAGGGGGGCGAAAAACTGTTTTTT.